Detailed here is one T cell receptor beta chain. No antigen is known for it. Inclusive of the bounding cysteine and phenylalanine, the CDR3 is 14 residues long. The kept DNA is CDR3 alone, 42 bases in frame from the first base. V sheds 2 bases and J sheds 10 bases, leaving 18 bases between their ends. The germline V gene specifies SGHRS as CDR1 and YFSETQ as CDR2. The sample originates from a study of cytomegalovirus exposure and HLA in healthy donors (dated by TCRdb to between 2016 and 2019). For the study in its entirety: An earlier analysis of some 620 of the donors reported over 250 Gb of sequence data and 117 million unique TCR beta sequences obtained from around 190 million T cells. An early release covering roughly 640 HLA-typed donors comprised roughly 300 gigabases of sequencing data and tens of millions of unique TCR sequences. Of the roughly 400 genotyped donors, 81% fell in the genetic ancestry cluster associated with self-reported Caucasian donors. The study aimed to test whether cataloging public T cell receptors could reveal signatures of past pathogen exposure. Using immunosequencing, the study profiled T cell repertoires from about 610 subjects and related those repertoires to cytomegalovirus serostatus. In addition to the first cohort of 666 subjects, a separate validation cohort of over 90 different subjects was used. The study combined high-throughput TCR immunosequencing, statistical association of individual TCRs with disease status, and machine learning to predict cytomegalovirus infection status. To study patterns of TCR occurrence, a later analysis re-analyzed previously published TCR beta repertoires from around 660 donors and added high-resolution HLA genotyping. Rather than using new phenotypic data, the later analysis identified candidate immune exposures from TCR beta sequences and from how often those sequences occurred across donors. In an earlier analysis of more than 550 of the donors, high-throughput TCR beta sequencing was used to judge whether each TCR beta V gene segment behaved as functional or pseudogenic. Donor age, sex, ethnicity and CMV serostatus were collected together with the repertoire data. A later genetic analysis took genome-wide SNP genotypes for about 55% of the 666 donors and used that subset as a discovery cohort. Every repertoire in the discovery cohort had been generated on one and the same sequencing platform. Class I and class II HLA loci were covered by the typing at four-digit resolution. The number of donors typed differed by locus, with roughly 620-630 for A, B, C, DRB1 and DQB1, roughly 550 for DQA1, 606 for DPA1, and over 400 for DPB1. Four or five DR-DQ haplotypes were handled as single units for association and clustering because linkage in the cohort was strong. Across around 400 genotyped donors of the cohort, an average of about 240,000 unique TCR beta nucleotide sequences per donor were sequenced, and roughly a sixth of those sequences were non-productive.

The cohort was made up of approximately 670 healthy bone marrow donors. At the time of sampling, all cohort members were nominally healthy, though unrecorded immune exposures were likely present. The donor was CMV seronegative and belonged to the group of over 350 seronegative cohort members. A peripheral blood sample was collected from each donor, and TCR beta sequencing was performed on peripheral blood mononuclear cells. Genomic DNA was extracted from the blood cell samples with the Qiagen DNeasy Blood Extraction Kit. Libraries were constructed by the immunoSEQ multiplex PCR assay. A mixture of 60 forward primers for TCR Vbeta segments and 13 reverse primers for TCR Jbeta segments was used in the multiplex PCR. A multiplex PCR assay on genomic DNA amplified the CDR3 region of rearranged TCR beta genes. The amplified TCR beta libraries were sequenced on the Illumina HiSeq System as 87-base-pair reads. The authors' analysis ran thus. A later analysis counted about 80 million unique TCR beta chains across the 650 to 800 repertoires, and around 9.9 million of these chains were shared by at least two donors. A nearest-neighbor algorithm error-corrected the raw reads and collapsed the reads into unique sequences, merging closely related sequences to remove PCR and sequencing errors. Alignment of CDR3 sequences to IMGT reference sequences was used to assign V, D and J gene segments. For a sequence to be retained, a match of at least six nucleotides was required to both a V gene segment and a J gene segment. Rearrangements were classified as productive when the CDR3 lacked stop codons and remained in frame with V and J, and all other rearrangements were classified as non-productive. CDR3 was defined by IMGT convention, running from the second conserved V-encoded cysteine to the conserved J-encoded phenylalanine. The earlier analysis of some 540 of the donors excluded any sequence lacking an unambiguous match to a single V gene segment. An earlier analysis of a few hundred of the donors classified V segments as functional when productive rearrangements were above 56.7% and as segregating when the standard deviation between donors was above 5%. To diagnose cytomegalovirus status from the catalog of TCR beta chain sequences, a statistical classification framework was built. V and J gene assignment, in a later analysis, came from comparing TCR nucleotide sequences with IMGT/GENE-DB human TR gene sequences. A later analysis assigned CDR3 sequences and most-parsimonious VDJ recombination scenarios with the TCRdist pipeline. In a later analysis, every TCR beta chain was defined by the combination of its CDR3 amino acid sequence and its V-gene family, and reads without a unique V-gene family were dropped. As a way to deal with suspected cross-contamination and a sequencing artifact, a later analysis dropped more than 500 nucleotide sequences that were highly shared and had low generation probability. For each public chain, a later analysis derived a clonal expansion index from normalized ranks of inferred template counts within each repertoire. Generation probabilities in a later analysis came from a VDJ recombination model fitted to out-of-frame rearrangements, and those results were checked against IGoR. In a later analysis, hypergeometric tests were used to score TCR-TCR, TCR-HLA and TCR-CMV co-occurrence, with a repertoire-size bias correction applied to TCR pairs. To estimate false discovery rates, a later analysis permuted the HLA or CMV assignments 20 times. In a later analysis, co-occurring TCRs were grouped using DBSCAN, and TCRdist sequence similarity was added for clustering within HLA-allele-positive subsets. Repertoires with fewer than 30,000 or more than 120,000 public chains, plus five repertoires with anomalous nucleotide sharing, were excluded from co-occurrence clustering. In TCRdb, the immuneACCESS table is reduced to in-frame sequences with V and J assigned. These tables do not hold every clone; where another copy was compared, an unresolved V gene accounts for under half, and the others remain unexplained. V, J and clone size reflect that table, while D and trimming were determined from the DNA. The table for this sample lists approximately 140,000 clones. The ten largest clones capture around 2.2% of the sample.

What the study reported, not specific to this receptor: Most TCR sequences were seen in very few donors, while some public TCRs were found in many individuals. A further reported finding was that TCR beta sequences accurately predicted the HLA-A and HLA-B alleles for most subjects in the first cohort. The presence/absence analyses assumed that sequencing depth was roughly uniform across donors, and that assumption may not be true. In a later genetic analysis, fewer N-insertions in productive TCRs were reported among donors in an Asian-associated ancestry cluster than the roughly 700-donor mean. The 87-base-pair reads could not distinguish some IMGT-functional V segments, including TRBV6-2 and TRBV6-3, so those segments were excluded. Because HLA typing was unavailable for some donors at each locus, only the typed subset was used in association tests. In this cohort, only TCR beta chains were sequenced, and detectable features were limited by the absence of alpha or paired-chain data. The authors suggested that the approach could potentially be extended to other disease states and immunological phenotypes. Assigning TCR associations to individual alleles was difficult when HLA alleles, especially DR and DQ, strongly co-occurred. Linkage disequilibrium might explain the correlated functional status among segregating V segments, but an unknown experimental factor could not be excluded. Three of the identified cytomegalovirus-associated TCR beta chains were confirmed in vitro to be specific for cytomegalovirus antigens. About 17 rarely observed V segments, including chromosome 9 orphons, were excluded from the earlier analysis of approximately 600 of the donors because counts were too low. At a false discovery rate of 0.05, a later analysis linked 16,951 TCR beta sequences to specific HLA alleles. Compared with equally common non-associated chains, HLA-associated TCR beta chains in a later analysis were more clonally expanded and had lower generation probabilities. Cytomegalovirus status was reported to be diagnosed by the classifier with high specificity and sensitivity in both the original and validation cohorts. An earlier analysis of approximately 500 of the donors showed that most TCR beta V segments appeared in productive rearrangements either about 90% or about 30% of the time, which broadly matched IMGT annotations. CMV serostatus was the only immune exposure information available for the cohort. Most CMV-associated TCR beta chains appeared to be HLA-restricted in a later analysis, and the HLA associations seemed to be driven largely by CMV exposure. A later genetic analysis associated a missense DCLRE1C variant with V-gene and J-gene trimming of TCR beta chains, and an independent cohort replicated the association. According to a later analysis, parvovirus B19, influenza, CMV and Epstein-Barr virus appeared linked to several top co-occurrence clusters. In a later analysis, TCR association rates were found to vary across HLA loci, with the most associated TCRs seen for DRB1 alleles and the fewest for HLA-C alleles. In the study, approximately 160 TCR beta chains were listed as associated with cytomegalovirus. The sequencing pipeline was judged likely to have produced a cluster of highly shared sequence variants as a technical artifact.

Sample: PBMCs. The sequence came from a woman between 18 and 29 years old in good health and CMV-seronegative. The V and J segments used are TRBV5-1 and TRBJ1-2; TRBD1 is a weak D gene call, 6 bases matching. The nucleotide sequence reads as follows: TGCGCCAGCAGCTTCCTCGACAGGTTCGGGGACTACACCTTC. The translation is CASSFLDRFGDYTF.